These T cell receptor beta chains were read from a single sample in a study of shared clonotypes between healthy human individuals. TCRdb keeps only in-frame clones here, not all; method: immunoSEQ multiplex PCR. The sample yields some 1,100,000 clones, around three quarters seen once. Sequenced material: memory CD4+ T cells from PBMCs. The receptors derive from a man aged 18 to 30 in good health. Some clones in this sample may be carry-over from other donors' samples. Both conserved end residues are part of each CDR3. Each record gives: D gene, clone size, J gene, V gene, CDR3 DNA, CDR3 protein. A D gene is named only where the DNA matches it firmly. Size values are once, few and many counts, or a class for expanded clones, and some rows have none.

TRBD2 | . | TRBJ2-3 | TRBV6-1 | TGTGCCAGCAGTGCGAGACTAGCGGGGGGGTTTGCTACGCAGTATTTT | CASSARLAGGFATQYF
. | . | TRBJ2-1 | TRBV7-8 | TGTGCCAGCAGCCAGTCCCCTGATAATGAGCAGTTCTTC | CASSQSPDNEQFF
. | . | TRBJ1-2 | TRBV19 | TGTGCCAGCCGGGGGTCCCATTTCCTCTATGGCTACACCTTC | CASRGSHFLYGYTF
. | . | TRBJ2-1 | TRBV30 | TGTGCCTGGGGTGAGGGACGCCACAATGAGCAGTTCTTC | CAWGEGRHNEQFF
. | . | TRBJ2-3 | TRBV7-3 | TGTGCCAGCAGCCAAAGACAGGCTCCAGATACGCAGTATTTT | CASSQRQAPDTQYF
TRBD2 | . | TRBJ2-7 | TRBV7-9 | TGTGCCAGCAGCTCCGGAAATCTAGCGGGAGGCCTCCGGGTAAGCGAGCAGTACTTC | CASSSGNLAGGLRVSEQYF
. | . | TRBJ2-7 | TRBV7-2 | TGTGCCAGCAGCCGAAGGCCCCCTGGGGGACACGCGACCTACGAGCAGTACTTC | CASSRRPPGGHATYEQYF
. | . | TRBJ2-3 | TRBV28 | TGTGCCAGCAGTACGATAGAGACAGATACGCAGTATTTT | CASSTIETDTQYF
TRBD1 | . | TRBJ2-1 | TRBV27 | TGTGCCAGCAGTTTATCTGTGACAGGGTTGCGTGAGCAGTTCTTC | CASSLSVTGLREQFF
. | few | TRBJ2-6 | TRBV7-3 | TGTGCCAGCAGCCTAACGGGGGGCTTAAGCACTGGGGCCAACGTCCTGACTTTC | CASSLTGGLSTGANVLTF
TRBD1 | . | TRBJ1-1 | TRBV15 | TGTGCCACCAGCAGAGGTCGGCAGGGGGGAGAGAACACTGAAGCTTTCTTT | CATSRGRQGGENTEAFF
. | . | TRBJ2-7 | TRBV6-5 | TGTGCCAGCAGTTTCAAGGACACTGGAACCTACGAGCAGTACTTC | CASSFKDTGTYEQYF
TRBD1 | . | TRBJ2-7 | TRBV28 | TGTGCCAGCAGTCCACCGGGACAGGTCGGGCAGTACTTC | CASSPPGQVGQYF
. | . | TRBJ2-7 | TRBV27 | TGTGCCAGCCGAAAAACGTTAACGGTTCTCTACGAGCAGTACTTC | CASRKTLTVLYEQYF
TRBD1 | . | TRBJ1-2 | TRBV5-1 | TGCGCCAGCAGCTTGGGACCGGGACAGAACTATGGCTACACCTTC | CASSLGPGQNYGYTF
. | . | TRBJ2-7 | TRBV6-6 | TGTGCCAGCAGCGACTACGAGCAGTACTTC | CASSDYEQYF
TRBD2 | . | TRBJ2-1 | TRBV19 | TGTGCCAGTAACAAGGAGGGGACTAGCGGAGCGGGCGAGCAGTTCTTC | CASNKEGTSGAGEQFF
TRBD2 | few | TRBJ2-3 | TRBV10-3 | TGTGCCATCAGCCCCTCCGTGAGCGGGAGGAGAGATACGCAGTATTTT | CAISPSVSGRRDTQYF
. | . | TRBJ2-7 | TRBV19 | TGTGCCAGTAGTATAAACGGAGTTTCCTACGAGCAGTACTTC | CASSINGVSYEQYF
. | . | TRBJ1-2 | TRBV6-1 | TGTGCCAGCAAATGGGGGGAAGCAGTGCCCTATGGCTACACCTTC | CASKWGEAVPYGYTF
TRBD2 | . | TRBJ2-1 | TRBV7-3 | TGTGCCAGCAGCTTGACCGGGACTAGGGGGTACAATGAGCAGTTCTTC | CASSLTGTRGYNEQFF
. | . | TRBJ1-2 | TRBV6-1 | TGTGCCAGCAGCGGGACCCCCCTGGGAGGCTACACCTTC | CASSGTPLGGYTF
. | few | TRBJ2-2 | TRBV11-3 | TGTGCCAGCAGCTTAGGGGGCTATACAGGGAACTTCAACACCGGGGAGCTGTTTTTT | CASSLGGYTGNFNTGELFF
TRBD1 | . | TRBJ1-2 | TRBV6-5 | TGTGCCAGCAGTAACAGGGGCGGGTATGGCTACACCTTC | CASSNRGGYGYTF
. | . | TRBJ1-1 | TRBV7-9 | TGTGCCAGCAGCTTGTCAGGGAGTGGGAGCACTGAAGCTTTCTTT | CASSLSGSGSTEAFF
TRBD2 | . | TRBJ2-3 | TRBV5-1 | TGCGCCAGCAGACCGACTAGCGGGAATACAGATACGCAGTATTTT | CASRPTSGNTDTQYF
. | . | TRBJ1-3 | TRBV4-3 | TGCGCCAGCAGCCAAGATCTTATTAGGACTGATCTCTCTGGAAACACCATATATTTT | CASSQDLIRTDLSGNTIYF
TRBD1 | once | TRBJ1-1 | TRBV7-9 | TGTGCCAGCAGCATCGGGACAGAGAACACTGAAGCTTTCTTT | CASSIGTENTEAFF
. | once | TRBJ2-7 | TRBV2 | TGTGCCAGCGTAACGGGACTGAACTACGAGCAGTACTTC | CASVTGLNYEQYF
. | . | TRBJ2-3 | TRBV19 | TGTGCCAGTAGTAGCCAGCACCACACAGATACGCAGTATTTT | CASSSQHHTDTQYF
TRBD1 | . | TRBJ1-2 | TRBV10-3 | TGTGCCATCCGTCCAGGGGGCGCCGTTGATGGCTACACCTTC | CAIRPGGAVDGYTF
. | . | TRBJ1-1 | TRBV25-1 | TGTGCCAGCCTGCCCCCGGGAGGGGGGACGGAGGCTGAAGCTTTCTTT | CASLPPGGGTEAEAFF
. | few | TRBJ1-1 | TRBV6-1 | TGTGCCAGCAGTGTCAGGGATTTGAACACTGAAGCTTTCTTT | CASSVRDLNTEAFF
TRBD2 | . | TRBJ2-5 | TRBV5-4 | TGTGCCAGCAGCTTGTCCGGACTAGGGGCTCAAGAGACCCAGTACTTC | CASSLSGLGAQETQYF
. | once | TRBJ2-1 | TRBV4-3 | TGCGCCAGCAGCACTTGGGGGAATGAGCAGTTCTTC | CASSTWGNEQFF
TRBD2 | . | TRBJ2-1 | TRBV7-3 | TGTGCCAGCAGCTTCAGCGGGAGTAACTATGAGCAGTTCTTC | CASSFSGSNYEQFF
. | . | TRBJ2-5 | TRBV29-1 | TGCAGCGTTGAAGTAGTAACAGCAGGGACCCAGTACTTC | CSVEVVTAGTQYF
. | . | TRBJ2-5 | TRBV30 | TGTGCCTGGACCCCCGGAGGGGAGACCCAGTACTTC | CAWTPGGETQYF
TRBD2 | . | TRBJ2-7 | TRBV11-2 | TGTGCCAGCAGCGGAACTAGCGGCGCCTACGAGCAGTACTTC | CASSGTSGAYEQYF
. | . | TRBJ2-3 | TRBV5-1 | TGCGCCAGCAGCTTGATAGCGGTATCAGATACGCAGTATTTT | CASSLIAVSDTQYF
. | . | TRBJ2-5 | TRBV27 | TGTGCCAGCAGCCGTCATCAGGGCAGGGAGACCCAGTACTTC | CASSRHQGRETQYF
TRBD1 | . | TRBJ1-2 | TRBV30 | TGTGCCTTAGGACGACAGGGCTTCTATGGCTACACCTTC | CALGRQGFYGYTF